These 22 T cell receptor beta chains were sequenced from one sample in a study of blood T cell repertoires in COVID-19. The assay was immunoSEQ multiplex PCR, and TCRdb's table has in-frame clones only and misses some. The sample carries about 290,000 clones, 86% recorded once. The sample taken for sequencing was peripheral blood. These receptors were obtained from a woman in her thirties with active or convalescent COVID-19.

This clone was recorded only once. The chain recombines TRBV10-3 with TRBJ2-1; D might be TRBD1 (6 bases). From germline, CDR1 is ENHRY and CDR2 SYGVKD. The CDR3 covers 11 residues. V lost 6 bases to trimming and J lost 10 bases, with 10 bases between them. The CDR3 sequence is CAIRGANEQFF. The CDR3 nucleotides are TGTGCCATCAGGGGGGCAAACGAGCAGTTCTTC.

The chain combines TRBV5-1 with TRBJ2-1; 8 positions match TRBD2. The germline V gene has CDR1 SGHRS and CDR2 YFSETQ. The V segment lost 5 bases and the J segment 0 bases; nucleotides outside the gene matches: 7. The CDR3 length is 16 residues. The CDR3 DNA reads as TGCGCCAGCAGATCGGAGGGACTAGTCTCCTACAATGAGCAGTTCTTC. Translation gives CASRSEGLVSYNEQFF. The variable domain in full, completed from reference TRBV5-1 and TRBJ2-1, reads KAGVTQTPRYLIKTRGQQVTLSCSPISGHRSVSWYQQTPGQGLQFLFEYFSETQRNKGNFPGRFSGRQFSNSRSEMNVSTLELGDSALYLCASRSEGLVSYNEQFFGPGTRLTVL.

The gene calls are TRBV18 and TRBJ1-5, with a possible D match to TRBD1 (6 bases). This CDR3 is built from 19 residues. Germline CDR1 is KGHSH and CDR2 is LQKENI. Trimming left V 3 bases short and J 0 bases short, with 21 bases between. DNA for the CDR3: TGTGCCAGCTCACCGAGGGCCAGGGGCGGATCGTATAGCAATCAGCCCCAGCATTTT. This sequence encodes CASSPRARGGSYSNQPQHF.

This chain connects TRBV7-2 to TRBJ2-3, with 8 bases identical to TRBD2. Germline trimming cut 5 bases from V and 0 bases from J; bases unmatched to any gene: 16. The CDR3 contains 19 residues. In germline, CDR1 is SGHTA, CDR2 FQGNSA. The CDR3 loop is CASSPTPLLADPSTDTQYF. Here the CDR3 DNA reads TGTGCCAGCAGCCCAACACCCCTACTAGCGGATCCTAGCACAGATACGCAGTATTTT.

This chain links TRBV6-1 with TRBJ2-2; TRBD1 is a possible D gene (5 bases). The CDR3 totals 15 residues. Germline CDR1 is MNHNS and CDR2 is SASEGT. Trimming left V 2 bases short and J 4 bases short, with 11 bases between. The CDR3 nucleotides are TGTGCCAGCAGTGAAAACAGGCGACCCACCGGGGAGCTGTTTTTT. This sequence encodes CASSENRRPTGELFF.

The chain is built from TRBV30 and TRBJ2-1; 15 bases align to TRBD2. This CDR3 contains 17 residues. Germline V CDR1 and CDR2: GTSNPN, SVGIG (reference sequence). After removal of 3 bases from V and 7 bases from J, the junction contained 10 bases not matched to a gene. CDR3 residues: CAWRSRGLAGGLNEQFF. CDR3 in DNA: TGTGCCTGGAGGAGTCGTGGACTAGCGGGGGGGCTAAATGAGCAGTTCTTC.

The V gene is TRBV5-6, the J gene TRBJ1-5, with a possible D match to TRBD1 (6 bases). This CDR3 is built from 16 residues. V was clipped by 4 bases and J by 2 bases, with 16 bases between them. Germline V lookup: CDR1 SGHDT, CDR2 YYEEEE. CDR3 protein: CASSVGGSVRNQPQHF. In DNA, the CDR3 is TGTGCCAGCAGCGTAGGGGGATCCGTCCGCAATCAGCCCCAGCATTTT.

The V and J genes are TRBV2 and TRBJ1-4, with TRBD1 as a possible D gene (5 bases). The V end was cut by 10 bases, the J end by 6 bases, with 12 bases between. Germline assignment: CDR1 SNHLY and CDR2 FYNNEI. CDR3 length: 12 amino acids. As DNA, the CDR3 is TGTGCCATTGGAGGGGCGTATGAAAAACTGTTTTTT. This sequence encodes CAIGGAYEKLFF.

DNA for the CDR3: TGTGCCAGCAGCCCCTCCGGGACAGGGGCTAACTATGGCTACACCTTC. This gives the protein CASSPSGTGANYGYTF. This chain links TRBV5-4 with TRBJ1-2; the match to TRBD1 covers 10 bases. CDR3 length: 16 amino acids. V lost 4 bases and J lost 0; bases outside the gene matches: 6. Germline V lookup: CDR1 SGHNT, CDR2 YYREEE (reference sequence).

The rearrangement uses TRBV7-2 and TRBJ1-4; D gene uncertain. V lost 7 bases to trimming and J lost 0 bases, with 9 bases between them. Germline V gene data show CDR1 as SGHTA and CDR2 as FQGNSA. The CDR3 runs 14 residues. The CDR3 sequence is CASKNSATNEKLFF. CDR3 sequence (DNA): TGTGCCAGCAAGAACTCTGCAACTAATGAAAAACTGTTTTTT. Drawing the rest from reference TRBV7-2 and TRBJ1-4, the complete variable domain is GAGVSQSPSNKVTEKGKDVELRCDPISGHTALYWYRQSLGQGLEFLIYFQGNSAPDKSGLPSDRFSAERTGGSVSTLTIQRTQQEDSAVYLCASKNSATNEKLFFGSGTQLSVL.

The chain's CDR3 is CASSYDWASRDGYTF. CDR3 in DNA: TGTGCCAGCAGTTACGACTGGGCGTCGAGGGATGGCTACACCTTC. The V and J genes are TRBV6-5 and TRBJ1-2, with D unclear. V was pared by 2 bases and J by 6 bases, with 16 bases between. The CDR3 spans 15 residues. CDR1 and CDR2 from the germline V gene are MNHEY and SVGAGI.

This chain joins TRBV7-9 and TRBJ2-1, with 8 bases fitting TRBD2. V shed 5 bases, J shed 10 bases, and the junction held 7 bases outside the gene matches. Looked up from germline, CDR1 is SEHNR and CDR2 is FQNEAQ (reference sequence). The length of the CDR3 is 13 residues. This chain's CDR3 is CASSPGLAGEQFF. The CDR3 nucleotides are TGTGCCAGCAGCCCAGGACTAGCCGGCGAGCAGTTCTTC. Using reference TRBV7-9 and TRBJ2-1 for the parts outside the CDR3, the full variable domain is DTGVSQNPRHKITKRGQNVTFRCDPISEHNRLYWYRQTLGQGPEFLTYFQNEAQLEKSRLLSDRFSAERPKGSFSTLEIQRTEQGDSAMYLCASSPGLAGEQFFGPGTRLTVL.

This clone came up once. The rearrangement links TRBV19 to TRBJ2-1; 13 bases are shared with TRBD2. From germline, CDR1 is LNHDA and CDR2 SQIVND (reference sequence). J gave up 6 bases and V 4 bases, and 6 bases lay outside the gene matches. This CDR3 has 16 residues. The CDR3 here is CASSTLLAGGTNEQFF. CDR3 sequence (DNA): TGTGCCAGTAGTACTCTACTAGCGGGGGGGACCAATGAGCAGTTCTTC.

The chain links TRBV19 to TRBJ1-5; D possibly corresponds to TRBD1 (5 bases). The ends were cut back, 1 base at V and 3 bases at J, with 10 bases in the middle. Germline CDR1 is LNHDA and CDR2 is SQIVND (reference sequence). The CDR3 totals 15 residues. The CDR3: CASSIVSGINQPQHF. In DNA, the CDR3 is TGTGCCAGTAGTATAGTTTCAGGGATCAATCAGCCCCAGCATTTT.

The V call is TRBV28, the J call TRBJ2-7; 8 bases align to TRBD1. The CDR3 runs 17 residues. Germline V lookup: CDR1 MDHEN, CDR2 SYDVKM. V shed 3 bases and J 4 bases; nucleotides not matched to a gene: 14. CDR3 in DNA: TGTGCCAGCAGTTTTGGCTCCAGGGGGCCATCTGGGTACGAGCAGTACTTC. It is translated as CASSFGSRGPSGYEQYF.

V usage is TRBV6-5 and J usage is TRBJ2-2; TRBD1 matches at 7 bases. CDR3 length: 14 amino acids. J was trimmed by 7 bases and V by 6 bases; bases with no gene match: 8. CDR1 is MNHEY and CDR2 is SVGAGI in the germline V gene. The CDR3 nucleotides read TGTGCCAGCAGGGCAGGGACAGAGTACGGGGAGCTGTTTTTT. Amino acids: CASRAGTEYGELFF.

The V call is TRBV6-6, the J call TRBJ1-1, with a tentative D call TRBD1 (6 bases). Trimming removed 6 bases from V and 6 bases from J, with 14 bases in between. The CDR3 runs to 13 residues. The germline CDR1 and CDR2 sequences are MNHNY and SVGAGI (reference sequence). DNA of the CDR3: TGTGCCAGCAGCCCCTCCAGGGGAGCTGAAGCTTTCTTT. This encodes CASSPSRGAEAFF.

The genes are TRBV5-4 and TRBJ1-3; the D gene is possibly TRBD1 (5 bases). Trimming removed 4 bases from V and 2 bases from J, with 10 bases in between. CDR3 length: 14 residues. CDR1 is SGHNT and CDR2 is YYREEE in the germline V gene (reference sequence). In DNA, the CDR3 is TGTGCCAGCAGCCTGGGGGGGGCTGGAAACACCATATATTTT. It translates to CASSLGGAGNTIYF.

The chain carries TRBV29-1 and TRBJ2-3; 8 bases are a match to TRBD2. This CDR3 has 16 amino acids. The J segment lost 0 bases and the V segment lost 4 bases, leaving 9 bases of the junction unmatched. From germline, CDR1 is SQVTM and CDR2 ANQGSEA. This CDR3 reads CSVVPSGGLSTDTQYF. In nucleotides, the CDR3 is TGCAGCGTTGTCCCCTCGGGGGGGCTGAGCACAGATACGCAGTATTTT.

V gene TRBV6-5 combines with J gene TRBJ1-5; 7 bases are shared with TRBD1. There are 13 residues in the CDR3. The trim removed 11 bases at V and 2 bases at J, leaving 6 bases unmatched. Germline CDR1 is MNHEY and CDR2 is SVGAGI. CDR3: CACRGQGNQPQHF. The CDR3 DNA sequence: TGTGCCTGCCGAGGACAGGGCAATCAGCCCCAGCATTTT.

The V call is TRBV28, the J call TRBJ2-2; no definite D call. The germline V gene encodes CDR1 MDHEN and CDR2 SYDVKM. Trimming stripped 6 bases from V and 0 bases from J, with 14 bases between. The CDR3 covers 16 residues. Here the CDR3 reads CASSLLEFANTGELFF. The CDR3 DNA reads TGTGCCAGCAGCCTCCTGGAGTTCGCGAACACCGGGGAGCTGTTTTTT.

The chain recombines TRBV7-9 with TRBJ1-3; D uncertain. Between the trimmed V and J ends, which lost 0 bases and 0 bases, there was a span of 9 bases. CDR1 SEHNR and CDR2 FQNEAQ come from the germline V gene (reference sequence). The CDR3 is made up of 16 amino acids. The CDR3 sequence is CASSLASGLSGNTIYF. Here the CDR3 DNA reads TGTGCCAGCAGCTTAGCATCAGGTCTCTCTGGAAACACCATATATTTT.